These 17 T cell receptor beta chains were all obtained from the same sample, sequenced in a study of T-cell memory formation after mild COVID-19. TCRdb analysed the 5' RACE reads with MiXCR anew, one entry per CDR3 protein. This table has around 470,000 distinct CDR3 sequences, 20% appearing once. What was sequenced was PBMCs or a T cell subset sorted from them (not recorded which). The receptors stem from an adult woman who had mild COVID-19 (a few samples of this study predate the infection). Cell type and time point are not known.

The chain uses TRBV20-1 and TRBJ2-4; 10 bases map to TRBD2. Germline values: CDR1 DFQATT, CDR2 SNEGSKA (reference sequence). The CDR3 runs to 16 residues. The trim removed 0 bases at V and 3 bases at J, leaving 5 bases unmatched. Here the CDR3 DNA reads TGCAGTGCTAGAGATGCGGTAGCGGGAGGCAAAAACATTCAGTACTTC. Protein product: CSARDAVAGGKNIQYF.

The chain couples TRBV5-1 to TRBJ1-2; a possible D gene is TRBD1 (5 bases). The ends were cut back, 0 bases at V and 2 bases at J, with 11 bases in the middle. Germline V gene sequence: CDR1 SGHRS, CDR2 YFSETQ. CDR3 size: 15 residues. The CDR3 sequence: CASSLDWGWNYGYTF. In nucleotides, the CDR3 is TGCGCCAGCAGCTTGGACTGGGGGTGGAACTATGGCTACACCTTC.

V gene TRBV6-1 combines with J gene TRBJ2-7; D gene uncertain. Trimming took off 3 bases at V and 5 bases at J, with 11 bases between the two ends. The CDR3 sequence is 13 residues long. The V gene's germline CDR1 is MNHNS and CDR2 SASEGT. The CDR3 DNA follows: TGTGCCAGCAGTGATTGGGTTACCAACGAGCAGTACTTC. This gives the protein CASSDWVTNEQYF.

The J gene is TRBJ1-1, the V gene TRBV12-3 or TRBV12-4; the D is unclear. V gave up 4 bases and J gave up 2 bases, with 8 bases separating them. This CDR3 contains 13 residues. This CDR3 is CASSSGSNTEAFF. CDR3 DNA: TGTGCCAGCAGTTCAGGCAGTAACACTGAAGCTTTCTTT.

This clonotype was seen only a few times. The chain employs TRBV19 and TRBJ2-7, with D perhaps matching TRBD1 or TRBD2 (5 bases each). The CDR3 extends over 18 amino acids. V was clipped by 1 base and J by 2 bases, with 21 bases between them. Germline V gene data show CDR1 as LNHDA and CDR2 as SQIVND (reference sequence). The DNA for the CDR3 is TGTGCCAGTAGTATAGTCCTACCAACCGGGACGCTTCCCTACGAGCAGTACTTC. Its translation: CASSIVLPTGTLPYEQYF.

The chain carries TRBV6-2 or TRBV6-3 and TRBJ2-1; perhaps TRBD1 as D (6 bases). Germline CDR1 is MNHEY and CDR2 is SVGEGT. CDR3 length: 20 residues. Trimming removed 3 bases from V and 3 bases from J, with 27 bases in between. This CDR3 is CASSYASLFQGSSYYNEQFF. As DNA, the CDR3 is TGTGCCAGCAGTTATGCATCGCTATTTCAGGGGTCCTCATACTACAATGAGCAGTTCTTC.

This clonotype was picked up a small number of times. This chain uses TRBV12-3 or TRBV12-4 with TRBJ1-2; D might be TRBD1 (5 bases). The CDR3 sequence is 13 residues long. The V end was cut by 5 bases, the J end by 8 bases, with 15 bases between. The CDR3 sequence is CASSPHGTGGYTF. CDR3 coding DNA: TGTGCCAGCAGTCCCCACGGGACGGGGGGCTACACCTTC.

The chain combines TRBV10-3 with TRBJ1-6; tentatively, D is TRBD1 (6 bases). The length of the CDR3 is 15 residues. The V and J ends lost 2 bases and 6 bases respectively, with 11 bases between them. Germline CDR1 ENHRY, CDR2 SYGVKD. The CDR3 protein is CAISETGHLNSPLHF. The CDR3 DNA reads TGTGCCATCAGTGAGACGGGACACCTTAATTCACCCCTCCACTTT.

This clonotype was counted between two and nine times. In nucleotides, the CDR3 is TGCGCCAGCAGCTTGGAGCCCTCCAGCGGATACAGCACTGAAGCTTTCTTT. This codes for CASSLEPSSGYSTEAFF. The gene calls are TRBV5-1 and TRBJ1-1; no definite D call. The ends were cut back, 0 bases at V and 4 bases at J, with 19 bases in the middle. The germline CDR1 and CDR2 sequences are SGHRS and YFSETQ. The CDR3 has 17 residues.

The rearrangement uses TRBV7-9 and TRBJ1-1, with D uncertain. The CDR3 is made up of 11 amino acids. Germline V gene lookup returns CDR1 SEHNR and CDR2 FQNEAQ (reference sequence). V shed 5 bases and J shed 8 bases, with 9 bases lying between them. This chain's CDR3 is CASSVTGEAFF. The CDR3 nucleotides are TGTGCCAGCAGCGTAACGGGGGAAGCTTTCTTT.

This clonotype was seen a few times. CDR3: CSVEGPRRDTQYF. For the CDR3, the DNA is TGCAGCGTTGAAGGCCCACGGAGAGATACGCAGTATTTT. The chain recombines TRBV29-1 with TRBJ2-3; D uncertain. CDR3 length: 13 residues. V was trimmed by 1 base and J by 5 bases, leaving 10 bases between them. Germline-derived CDR1 and CDR2 are SQVTM and ANQGSEA.

This chain's CDR3 is CASRSASGGYGYTF. The CDR3 DNA reads TGTGCCAGCAGGTCTGCTTCCGGGGGCTATGGCTACACCTTC. The chain employs TRBV12-3 or TRBV12-4 and TRBJ1-2, with D possibly TRBD1 on 5 matching bases. V was trimmed by 6 bases and J by 4 bases, leaving 15 bases between them. This CDR3 is built from 14 residues.

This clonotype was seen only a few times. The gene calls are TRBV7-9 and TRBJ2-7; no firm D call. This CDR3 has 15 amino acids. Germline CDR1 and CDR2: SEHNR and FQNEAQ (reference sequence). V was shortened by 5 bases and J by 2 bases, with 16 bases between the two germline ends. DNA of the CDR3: TGTGCCAGCAGCACACCCGACGGCAGACCCTACGAGCAGTACTTC. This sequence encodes CASSTPDGRPYEQYF.

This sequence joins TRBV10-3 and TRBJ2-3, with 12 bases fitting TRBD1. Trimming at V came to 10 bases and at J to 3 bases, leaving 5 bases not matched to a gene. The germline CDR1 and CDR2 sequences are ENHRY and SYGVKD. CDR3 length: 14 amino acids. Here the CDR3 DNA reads TGTGCCACCGGGACAGGGGGCTTTACAGATACGCAGTATTTT. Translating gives CATGTGGFTDTQYF.

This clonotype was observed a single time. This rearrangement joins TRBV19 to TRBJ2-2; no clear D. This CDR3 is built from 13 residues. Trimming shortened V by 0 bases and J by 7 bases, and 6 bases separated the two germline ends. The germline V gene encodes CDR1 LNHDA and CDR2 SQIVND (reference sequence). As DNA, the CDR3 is TGTGCCAGTAGTATAGACAGTTTCGGGGAGCTGTTTTTT. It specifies CASSIDSFGELFF.

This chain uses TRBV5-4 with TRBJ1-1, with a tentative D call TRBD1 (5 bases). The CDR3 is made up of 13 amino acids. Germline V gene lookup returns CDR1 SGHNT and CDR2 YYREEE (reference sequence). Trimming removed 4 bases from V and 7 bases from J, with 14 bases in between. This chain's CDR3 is CASSAAAGLEAFF. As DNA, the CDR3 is TGTGCCAGCAGCGCCGCCGCGGGACTTGAAGCTTTCTTT.

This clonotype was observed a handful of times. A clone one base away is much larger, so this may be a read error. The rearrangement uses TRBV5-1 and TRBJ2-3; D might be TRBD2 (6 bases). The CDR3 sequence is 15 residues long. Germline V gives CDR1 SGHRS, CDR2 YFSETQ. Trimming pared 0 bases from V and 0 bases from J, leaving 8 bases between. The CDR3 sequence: CASSLGLVSTDTQYF. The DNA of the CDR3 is TGCGCCAGCAGCTTGGGACTAGTTAGCACAGATACGCAGTATTTT.